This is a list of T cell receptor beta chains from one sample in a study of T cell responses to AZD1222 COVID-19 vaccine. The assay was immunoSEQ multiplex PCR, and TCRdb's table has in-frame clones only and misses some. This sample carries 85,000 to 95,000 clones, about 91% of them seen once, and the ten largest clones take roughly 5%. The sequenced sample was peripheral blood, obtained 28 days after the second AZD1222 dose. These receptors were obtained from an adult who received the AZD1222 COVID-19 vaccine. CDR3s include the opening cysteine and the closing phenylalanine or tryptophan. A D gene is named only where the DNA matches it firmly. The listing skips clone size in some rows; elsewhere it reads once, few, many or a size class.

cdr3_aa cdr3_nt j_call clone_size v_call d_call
CASSLHPGTIMDTQYF TGTGCCAGCAGCCTACACCCCGGGACCATCATGGATACGCAGTATTTT TRBJ2-3 NA TRBV5-6 NA
CSVTATNEKLFF TGCAGCGTGACAGCAACTAATGAAAAACTGTTTTTT TRBJ1-4 NA TRBV29-1 NA
CASRSRTGGEETQYF TGTGCCAGCAGGAGCCGGACAGGGGGGGAGGAGACCCAGTACTTC TRBJ2-5 NA TRBV2 TRBD1
CASSLRVGEADTQYF TGTGCCAGCAGCCTCCGTGTGGGCGAGGCAGATACGCAGTATTTT TRBJ2-3 NA TRBV7-9 NA
CASSLSGTWDGNTIYF TGTGCCAGCAGTTTATCCGGGACCTGGGATGGAAACACCATATATTTT TRBJ1-3 once TRBV28 NA
CAISEWGTGRDNEKLFF TGTGCCATCAGTGAGTGGGGGACAGGCCGGGATAATGAAAAACTGTTTTTT TRBJ1-4 NA TRBV10-3 TRBD1
CASSLTDRVTEAFF TGTGCCAGCAGCTTAACCGACAGGGTTACTGAAGCTTTCTTT TRBJ1-1 NA TRBV7-3 TRBD1
CASSYSEEGTQYF TGTGCCAGCAGTTACTCAGAAGAAGGGACCCAGTACTTC TRBJ2-5 NA TRBV6-5 NA
CASASLGGSNSSLHF TGCGCCAGCGCTTCCTTAGGGGGGTCAAATTCATCCCTCCACTTT TRBJ1-6 NA TRBV5-1 NA
CASSQQLSTDTQYF TGTGCCAGCAGTCAGCAGCTGAGCACAGATACGCAGTATTTT TRBJ2-3 NA TRBV6-5 NA
CASSFAGEPSTDTQYF TGTGCCAGCAGCTTTGCGGGGGAACCTAGCACAGATACGCAGTATTTT TRBJ2-3 NA TRBV11-3 TRBD2
CASSWIKGTEAFF TGTGCCAGCAGCTGGATAAAAGGGACTGAAGCTTTCTTT TRBJ1-1 NA TRBV7-8 NA
CASKLGDSGEKLFF TGTGCCAGCAAGCTAGGGGATTCGGGTGAAAAACTGTTTTTT TRBJ1-4 NA TRBV6-5 NA
CASSEIHLVAKNIQYF TGTGCCAGCAGTGAGATCCACTTAGTGGCCAAAAACATTCAGTACTTC TRBJ2-4 NA TRBV2 NA
CASTSAPSNYGYTF TGTGCCAGCACATCAGCTCCTTCTAACTATGGCTACACCTTC TRBJ1-2 NA TRBV7-2 NA